This T cell receptor beta chain was obtained from a study of spatial heterogeneity in lung cancer. For the study at large: In the raw reads, each unique TCR and UMI combination was present more than ten times on average.

The V and J ends lost 5 bases and 6 bases, in that order; junction bases with no gene match: 8. The CDR3 runs 14 residues. Looked up from germline, CDR1 is MGHDK and CDR2 is SYGVNS. TCRdb itself ran the 5' RACE reads through MiXCR, one entry per CDR3 protein. The repertoire holds around 110,000 distinct CDR3 sequences, over 9% seen once, with around 16% in the top ten. This clonotype occurred a few times. Stated time point: blood at routine non-recurrence follow-up after resection. Whole RNA, isolated from tumor, nontumor lung or frozen PBMC, was sequenced without prior sorting. This receptor was identified in a male donor with early-stage non-small cell lung cancer. The rearrangement links TRBV25-1 to TRBJ2-7; 9 nucleotides match TRBD1. This material consisted of PBMCs, taken at follow-up. The CDR3: CASSPPGTGSEQYF. CDR3 nucleotide sequence: TGTGCCAGCAGTCCCCCCGGGACAGGGAGCGAGCAGTACTTC.